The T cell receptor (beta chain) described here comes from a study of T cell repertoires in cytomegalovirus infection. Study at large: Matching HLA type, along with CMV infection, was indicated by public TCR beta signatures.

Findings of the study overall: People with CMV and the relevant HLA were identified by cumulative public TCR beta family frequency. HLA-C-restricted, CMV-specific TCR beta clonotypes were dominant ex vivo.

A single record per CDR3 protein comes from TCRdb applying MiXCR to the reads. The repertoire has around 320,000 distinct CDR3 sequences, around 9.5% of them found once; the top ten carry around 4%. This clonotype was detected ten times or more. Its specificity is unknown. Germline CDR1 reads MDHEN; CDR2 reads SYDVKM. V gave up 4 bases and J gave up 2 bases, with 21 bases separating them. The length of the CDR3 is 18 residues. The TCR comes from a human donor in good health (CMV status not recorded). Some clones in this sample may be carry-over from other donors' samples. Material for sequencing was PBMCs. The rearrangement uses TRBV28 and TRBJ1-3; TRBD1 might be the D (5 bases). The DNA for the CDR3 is TGTGCCAGCAGTTACAGCGGGGGTTCACATCCACCTGGAAACACCATATATTTT. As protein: CASSYSGGSHPPGNTIYF.